The 6 T cell receptor beta chains given below trace back to one sample, sequenced in a study of blood T cell repertoires in COVID-19. Using immunoSEQ multiplex PCR, the repertoire was profiled, and TCRdb retains in-frame clones only, with some absent. This sample yields roughly 50,000 clones, of which about 91% are seen a single time; more than 13% belongs to the top ten. Sequenced input: peripheral blood. These receptors came from a woman aged 60-75 years with active COVID-19.

The V and J genes are TRBV6-5 and TRBJ1-5, with 10 bases aligning to TRBD1. The length of the CDR3 is 13 residues. J was trimmed by 9 bases and V by 6 bases; bases with no gene match: 5. Germline CDR1 reads MNHEY; CDR2 reads SVGAGI. In DNA form, the CDR3 reads TGTGCCAGCAGAGCGGACAGGGGGTCGCCCCAGCATTTT. Its translation: CASRADRGSPQHF.

The chain couples TRBV5-4 to TRBJ2-3; D is uncertain. This CDR3 has 15 amino acids. The V end was cut by 3 bases, the J end by 0 bases, with 11 bases between. The germline gives CDR1 SGHNT, CDR2 YYREEE (reference sequence). CDR3 sequence: CASSSEIISTDTQYF. As DNA, the CDR3 is TGTGCCAGCAGCTCGGAGATTATTAGCACAGATACGCAGTATTTT. Full variable domain (outside the CDR3, taken from reference TRBV5-4 and TRBJ2-3): ETGVTQSPTHLIKTRGQQVTLRCSSQSGHNTVSWYQQALGQGPQFIFQYYREEENGRGNFPPRFSGLQFPNYSSELNVNALELDDSALYLCASSSEIISTDTQYFGPGTRLTVL.

For this clone: At one boundary the junction diverges from the germline segment, which might be a read error. The gene calls are TRBV7-7 and TRBJ2-3, with D possibly being TRBD1 (6 bases). Per germline, CDR1 SSHAT and CDR2 FNYEAQ (reference sequence). This CDR3 is built from 14 residues. The CDR3 DNA reads TGTGCTAGCAGCTTAATCAGGGGAACAGATACGCAGTATTTT. Protein product: CASSLIRGTDTQYF.

The chain has TRBV2 and TRBJ2-3; 9 nucleotides agree with TRBD2. The CDR3 runs 18 residues. Losses at the gene ends were 8 bases for V and 0 bases for J; bases not matched to a gene: 15. Germline V gene lookup returns CDR1 SNHLY and CDR2 FYNNEI. The CDR3 loop is CASGATRGGPASTDTQYF. The DNA of the CDR3 is TGTGCCAGCGGGGCCACGCGGGGGGGCCCCGCTAGCACAGATACGCAGTATTTT. Looking up the rest from reference TRBV2 and TRBJ2-3 gives the full variable domain: EPEVTQTPSHQVTQMGQEVILRCVPISNHLYFYWYRQILGQKVEFLVSFYNNEISEKSEIFDDQFSVERPDGSNFTLKIRSTKLEDSAMYFCASGATRGGPASTDTQYFGPGTRLTVL.

The chain recombines TRBV18 with TRBJ1-4; possibly TRBD1 for D (5 bases). The CDR3 has 14 residues. V gave up 1 base and J gave up 5 bases, with 8 bases separating them. The germline V gene encodes CDR1 KGHSH and CDR2 LQKENI. In DNA, the CDR3 is TGTGCCAGCTCACCACGGGGGGAGAATGAAAAACTGTTTTTT. This gives the protein CASSPRGENEKLFF.

V is TRBV2 and J is TRBJ2-2, with 8 bases matching TRBD2. CDR1 SNHLY and CDR2 FYNNEI come from the germline V gene. This CDR3 is 14 amino acids long. V lost 6 bases, J lost 4 bases, and 4 bases stayed unmatched. The CDR3 DNA follows: TGTGCCAGCAGGCTACTAGCGGCCACCGGGGAGCTGTTTTTT. It encodes CASRLLAATGELFF.